The clone carrying this T cell receptor (beta chain) was recorded a few times. Its antigen is not known. Germline is not matched at one junction end, which may reflect a read error. This CDR3 contains 12 residues. Germline V gene data show CDR1 as SQVTM and CDR2 as ANQGSEA. Reverse transcription of all isolated RNA meant that expressed TCRB transcripts were sequenced. The repertoire was sequenced with immunoSEQ multiplex PCR; TCRdb's copy has only in-frame clones and lacks some. The sample consists of 200,000 to 250,000 clones, roughly 70% of them appearing once. This sample is drawn from a study of beta chain features in type 1 diabetes. Study-level results: The VDJ junctions of type 1 diabetes patients carried fewer insertions and more deletions. Significant though moderate, a shortening of TCRB CDR3s appeared in all four CD4+ subsets of Type 1 diabetes patients.

The receptor's source is a man aged 30 to 39 in good health. The rearrangement joins TRBV29-1 to TRBJ2-1, with 7 bases fitting TRBD1. Sequencing was done on a sample of naive CD4+ T cells from blood. The CDR3 region is CSFDRVSNEQFF. For the CDR3, the DNA is TGCAGCTTTGACAGGGTTTCAAATGAGCAGTTCTTC.